The rows below give T cell receptor beta chains drawn from one sample of a study of blood T cell repertoires in COVID-19. The repertoire was sequenced with immunoSEQ multiplex PCR; TCRdb's copy has only in-frame clones and lacks some. The table lists 200,000 to 250,000 clones, 70% to 85% of them singletons. Source material: peripheral blood. The receptors shown here come from a man older than 75 with acute or convalescent COVID-19. The CDR3 runs from the conserved cysteine through the conserved F or W. Each record gives: CDR3 length, J gene, V gene, clone size, D gene, CDR3 DNA, CDR3 protein. A D gene is named only where the DNA matches it firmly. Size values are once, few and many counts, or a class for expanded clones, and some rows have none.

16 TRBJ2-1 TRBV24-1 . . TGTGCCACCAGCCAGAGGGTTGGCAGGGGGGACAATGAGCAGTTCTTC CATSQRVGRGDNEQFF
14 TRBJ2-7 TRBV5-1 few . TGCGCCAGCAGCTTGGCGCGGAGCTCCTACGAGCAGTACTTC CASSLARSSYEQYF
14 TRBJ1-1 TRBV2 . . TGTGCCAGCAGGGGAGGACTGTCGAACACTGAAGCTTTCTTT CASRGGLSNTEAFF
14 TRBJ2-7 TRBV23-1 . . TGCGCCACCGTTGCGACAGGAGAGGTCTACGAGCAGTACTTC CATVATGEVYEQYF
14 TRBJ1-5 TRBV19 . TRBD1 TGTGCCAGTAGCCGGACAGGGGACCGCCAGCCCCAGCATTTT CASSRTGDRQPQHF
14 TRBJ1-1 TRBV30 . . TGTGCCTGGAGGCATGAGGACCCGGGGGCTGAAGCTTTCTTT CAWRHEDPGAEAFF
11 TRBJ1-6 TRBV25-1 . . TGTGCCAGCACTCAGGGTTTAGCCCTCCACTTT CASTQGLALHF
15 TRBJ2-1 TRBV9 few TRBD2 TGTGCCAGCAGCGTAGATCGGGGGGAACATGGTTTTCAGTTCTTC CASSVDRGEHGFQFF
15 TRBJ1-5 TRBV19 once TRBD1 TGTGCCAGTAGTTTGACAGGGAAGACTAATCAGCCCCAGCATTTT CASSLTGKTNQPQHF
11 TRBJ1-2 TRBV28 . . TGTGCCAGCACCGGGGGGGTCGGCTACACCTTC CASTGGVGYTF
14 TRBJ2-5 TRBV6-1 . . TGTGCCAGCAGTGAATCCCGCCCATCGGGGACCCAGTACTTC CASSESRPSGTQYF
13 TRBJ2-1 TRBV5-8 once . TGTGCCAGCAGCATCTGGAGCTACAATGAGCAGTTCTTC CASSIWSYNEQFF
13 TRBJ2-1 TRBV7-6 . TRBD2 TGTGCCAGCAGGTCGACTAGCGGGGGGCGCCCGTTCTTC CASRSTSGGRPFF
15 TRBJ2-3 TRBV7-9 . . TGTGCCAGCAGCTTCGACAGGACTAGCACAGATACGCAGTATTTT CASSFDRTSTDTQYF
14 TRBJ1-5 TRBV18 few . TGTGCCAGCTCATCCGGGACAAGCAATCAGCCCCAGCATTTT CASSSGTSNQPQHF
15 TRBJ2-5 TRBV7-2 . TRBD2 TGTGCCAGCAGCTGGACTAGCGGGAGTAGAGAGACCCAGTACTTC CASSWTSGSRETQYF
19 TRBJ2-6 TRBV7-9 . . TGTGCCAGCAGCTTAGTCCGTGGCGGGGCTAGAGGAGGGGCCAACGTCCTGACTTTC CASSLVRGGARGGANVLTF
14 TRBJ1-6 TRBV5-1 . . TGCGCCAGCAGCCCCGAGGGACACAATTCACCCCTCCACTTT CASSPEGHNSPLHF
15 TRBJ2-3 TRBV2 . . TGTGCCAGCAGTGCGGCAGGCTCTAGCACAGATACGCAGTATTTT CASSAAGSSTDTQYF
17 TRBJ1-3 TRBV6-2/TRBV6-3 . . TGTGCCAGCAGTTACCCGGACAGACCGAGCTCTGGAAACACCATATATTTT CASSYPDRPSSGNTIYF
15 TRBJ2-2 TRBV5-4 . . TGTGCCAGCAGCTTGGGTTGGGGAGCCACCGGGGAGCTGTTTTTT CASSLGWGATGELFF
16 TRBJ1-5 TRBV2 . . TGTGCCAGCAGGGGTTACTTCCTCGGAGGCAATCAGCCCCAGCATTTT CASRGYFLGGNQPQHF
16 TRBJ2-1 TRBV6-1 . TRBD1 TGTGCCAGCAGTGAGGCAGGGGGTGTGATCTACAATGAGCAGTTCTTC CASSEAGGVIYNEQFF
13 TRBJ1-1 TRBV15 . . TGTGCCACCCTGAGGGGGGGTTACACTGAAGCTTTCTTT CATLRGGYTEAFF
15 TRBJ2-7 TRBV7-8 . . TGTGCCACCCAAAGGAATTTTTCCCCACGGGGAGAGCAGTACTTC CATQRNFSPRGEQYF
13 TRBJ1-1 TRBV19 few . TGTGCCAGTAGTACCCGACAAGACACTGAAGCTTTCTTT CASSTRQDTEAFF
13 TRBJ1-1 TRBV19 . . TGTGCCAGTATGGAGTGGCAACCCCCTGAAGCTTTCTTT CASMEWQPPEAFF
21 TRBJ2-7 TRBV27 . . TGTGCCAGCAGTTTATCGAAAGCTCGAAGCGGTATACGATCGAGCGGGGGACAGGGGTACTTC CASSLSKARSGIRSSGGQGYF
15 TRBJ2-1 TRBV5-6 once TRBD2 TGTGCCAGCAAGTGGCTAGCGGGTCCCTACAATGAGCAGTTCTTC CASKWLAGPYNEQFF
13 TRBJ2-3 TRBV6-1 . . TGTGCCAGCAGTGAAGCACAGGGTGATACGCAGTATTTT CASSEAQGDTQYF
15 TRBJ2-7 TRBV27 once TRBD1 TGTGCCAGCAGTTCCCTGGGACAGGGTGGAAGCGAGCAGTACTTC CASSSLGQGGSEQYF
14 TRBJ1-2 TRBV3-1/TRBV3-2 . TRBD1 TGTGCCAGCAGTACCGGGACAGGGGGAAATGGCTACACCTTC CASSTGTGGNGYTF
13 TRBJ2-7 TRBV10-3 few TRBD2 TGTGCCACCAAACTAGCGGGATACGACGAGCAGTACTTC CATKLAGYDEQYF
14 TRBJ2-7 TRBV11-1 . TRBD1 TGTGCCAGCATCTCCCGACAGGGTCTGGGAGAGCAGTACTTC CASISRQGLGEQYF
18 TRBJ1-1 TRBV7-9 . . TGTGCCAGCAGCTTCGTTGGAGCCGACAGTCCACAAAGGGCTGAAGCTTTCTTT CASSFVGADSPQRAEAFF
14 TRBJ2-7 TRBV5-1 . . TGCGCCAGCAGCTTGGCCGGAGGGAACTACGAGCAGTACTTC CASSLAGGNYEQYF
14 TRBJ2-7 TRBV7-9 once TRBD1 TGTGCCAGCAGCCGCCGGGACAGGTTGGGGGAGCAGTACTTC CASSRRDRLGEQYF
13 TRBJ2-7 TRBV7-8 . . TGTGCCAGCAGCTTAACAGGGATAGGCGAGCAGTACTTC CASSLTGIGEQYF
14 TRBJ1-5 TRBV30 once . TGTGCCTGGAGTAACGGTTTAAGCAATCAGCCCCAGCATTTT CAWSNGLSNQPQHF
15 TRBJ1-4 TRBV27 . . TGTGCCAGCAGTATCTCAGGACTCTCTAATGAAAAACTGTTTTTT CASSISGLSNEKLFF
14 TRBJ1-5 TRBV6-1 . . TGTGCCAGCAGTGAAATGGCTAGCAATCAGCCCCAGCATTTT CASSEMASNQPQHF
16 TRBJ1-1 TRBV2 few . TGTGCCAGCGCCGCTATTGGACAGCTTCTTAACACTGAAGCTTTCTTT CASAAIGQLLNTEAFF
15 TRBJ1-1 TRBV3-1/TRBV3-2 . . TGTGCCAGCAGCCAAGCCGCCGGGTCTCGGACTGAAGCTTTCTTT CASSQAAGSRTEAFF
15 TRBJ1-3 TRBV28 . . TGTGCCAGCAGTTCCCACGCGGTCTCTGGAAACACCATATATTTT CASSSHAVSGNTIYF